This T cell receptor beta chain is drawn from a study (dated by TCRdb to 2013 to 2016). In terms of the full investigation: The study set out to test whether tumor-infiltrating Tregs in breast cancer get recruited from blood Tregs or are instead converted in situ from other CD4+ T cell subsets.

This clonotype was recorded at least ten times. Its antigen is still unknown. Base-call qualities are not available, and no considerably larger clone is one nucleotide away. Naive CD4+ T cells were purified with the Miltenyi Naive CD4+ T Cell Isolation kit, with Tregs depleted using CD25 microbeads. Tregs, naive and memory CD4+ T cells from tumor, blood and ipsilateral draining lymph nodes of 5 or 6 breast cancer patients underwent full-length TCR alpha and beta sequencing. Tumor tissue and lymph nodes obtained from ipsilateral axillary dissection were perfused with PBS, minced and then digested with collagenase I and hyaluronidase. FACS confirmed that the sorted cell populations were more than 90% pure. On the study overall, not on this receptor specifically: In terms of TCR gene usage, tumor memory CD4+ T cells clustered together with blood and lymph node memory CD4+ cells, as well as with lymph node naive CD4+ cells. The validation in the larger cohort was limited to a single TCR beta V-J rearrangement instead of whole repertoires. The greatest overlap of tumor-infiltrating Treg TCR alpha and beta sequences was observed with tumor naive CD4+ T cells, followed by blood naive CD4+ T cells.

Amplification of full-length TCR variable regions was done by 5' RACE PCR using constant-region reverse primers, and this step was followed by semi-nested PCR with Nested Universal Primer A. The ReliaPrep RNA Cell Miniprep System was used to extract total RNA, which was then reverse transcribed into 5'RACE-ready cDNA with the SMARTer RACE 5'/3' Kit. An Illumina MiSeq was used to sequence the full-length TCR alpha and beta libraries, which had been barcoded with multiplex adaptors. Per the authors' processing: For each of nine subset-tissue groups, sequencing data from the five patients were pooled, and the groups were compared by unsupervised clustering of TCR gene usage. The Morisita-Horn index, with shared sequences weighted by their contribution to each repertoire, was used to calculate repertoire similarity. TCRdb took the public reads, trimmed them with fastp at Q25, ran MiXCR for clone calling and kept in-frame beta chains. Entries are consolidated by CDR3 protein sequence, retaining the most common genes and DNA. These V and J calls originate from TCRdb's pipeline instead of the authors' own analysis. For this sample there are nearly 55,000 distinct CDR3 sequences; 24% appear just once. The ten most abundant clones make up 2.5% to 4% of the sample.

The V and J ends are trimmed by 6 bases and 3 bases, leaving 15 bases between them. From cysteine to phenylalanine, the CDR3 is 14 amino acids long. The retained sequence is limited to the CDR3, 42 bases, with the frame set at the first base. CDR1 and CDR2 are read off the germline V gene as MNHEY and SVGAGI. The sequence links TRBV6-5 to TRBJ2-7; no confident D gene assignment can be made. This receptor was identified in a female donor with breast cancer. The sample taken for sequencing was tumor-infiltrating naive CD4+ T cells sorted from the breast tumor. The sample's cell subset or site label, in plain terms: naive CD4+ T cells, CD4+CD45RA+CD25-. In nucleotide form, the sequence is TGTGCCAGCAGCCTAGGACCCGTCGGCTACGAGCAGTACTTC. Its translation reads: CASSLGPVGYEQYF.